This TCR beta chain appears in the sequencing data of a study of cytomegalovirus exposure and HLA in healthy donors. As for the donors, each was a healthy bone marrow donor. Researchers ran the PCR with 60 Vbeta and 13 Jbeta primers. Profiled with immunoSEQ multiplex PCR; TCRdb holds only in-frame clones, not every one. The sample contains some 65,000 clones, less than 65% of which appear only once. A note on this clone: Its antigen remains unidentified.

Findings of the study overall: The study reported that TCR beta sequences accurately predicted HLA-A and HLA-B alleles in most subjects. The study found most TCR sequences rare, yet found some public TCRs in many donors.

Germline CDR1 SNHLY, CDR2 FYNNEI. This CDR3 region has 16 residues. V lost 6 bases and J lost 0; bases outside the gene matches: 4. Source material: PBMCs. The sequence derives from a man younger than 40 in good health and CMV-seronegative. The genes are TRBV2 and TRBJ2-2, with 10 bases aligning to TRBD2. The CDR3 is CASRRTSGANTGELFF. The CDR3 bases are TGTGCCAGCAGAAGGACTAGCGGAGCGAACACCGGGGAGCTGTTTTTT.